These 9 T cell receptor beta chains came from one sample sequenced in a study of beta chain features in type 1 diabetes. Findings and limits, study-wide: Type 1 diabetes patients had moderately but significantly shorter TCRB CDR3s in all four CD4+ subsets.

Antigen specificity for these receptors is unknown. The study reverse transcribed the entire isolated RNA, so it sequenced expressed TCRB transcripts. Method: immunoSEQ multiplex PCR; TCRdb's copy keeps in-frame clones and lacks some. The sample contains around 600,000 clones, over 10% of which appear only once. Sequences were obtained from naive CD4+ T cells from blood. The source of these receptors is a man younger than 45 with type 1 diabetes.

In this sample, this clone turned up a few times. The rearrangement links TRBV18 to TRBJ2-1; perhaps TRBD2 as D (5 bases). The length of the CDR3 is 14 residues. Trimming stripped 0 bases from V and 8 bases from J, with 11 bases between. Germline values: CDR1 KGHSH, CDR2 LQKENI. The CDR3: CASSPPGGADEQFF. The CDR3 nucleotides read TGTGCCAGCTCACCACCGGGCGGAGCGGATGAGCAGTTCTTC.

The chain combines TRBV5-1 with TRBJ2-1; TRBD1 matches 10 bases. Per the germline V gene, CDR1 is SGHRS and CDR2 is YFSETQ. The CDR3 spans 14 residues. Trimming at V came to 4 bases and at J to 8 bases, leaving 6 bases not matched to a gene. The CDR3 reads CASSEGQGFDEQFF. The CDR3 bases are TGCGCCAGCAGCGAGGGACAGGGGTTCGATGAGCAGTTCTTC. The full variable domain, rest sourced from reference TRBV5-1 and TRBJ2-1, is KAGVTQTPRYLIKTRGQQVTLSCSPISGHRSVSWYQQTPGQGLQFLFEYFSETQRNKGNFPGRFSGRQFSNSRSEMNVSTLELGDSALYLCASSEGQGFDEQFFGPGTRLTVL.

This chain connects TRBV5-1 to TRBJ2-5; perhaps D is TRBD1 or TRBD2 (5 bases each). The germline V and J ends were trimmed by 4 bases and 2 bases, with 12 bases remaining between them. Germline V gene sequence: CDR1 SGHRS, CDR2 YFSETQ. This CDR3 contains 14 residues. The CDR3 coding sequence is TGCGCCAGCAGCCGGACCGGGGCACAAGAGACCCAGTACTTC. Encoded protein: CASSRTGAQETQYF.

The DNA of the CDR3 is TGTGCCAGCACCTCTCCCCGGGACAGGGGGCGCCTATACACTGAAGCTTTCTTT. This gives the protein CASTSPRDRGRLYTEAFF. The V call is TRBV5-6, the J call TRBJ1-1; 12 positions agree with TRBD1. J gave up 3 bases and V 6 bases, and 15 bases lay outside the gene matches. The germline CDR1 and CDR2 sequences are SGHDT and YYEEEE. This CDR3 region has 18 residues.

The chain joins TRBV4-1 to TRBJ1-5; D is unresolved. The CDR3 covers 17 residues. V lost 0 bases to trimming and J lost 0 bases, with 12 bases between them. The germline V gene encodes CDR1 MGHRA and CDR2 YSYEKL. The CDR3 sequence is CASSQDPIPYSNQPQHF. CDR3 DNA: TGCGCCAGCAGCCAAGACCCCATACCATATAGCAATCAGCCCCAGCATTTT.

The V call is TRBV19, the J call TRBJ2-5, with 9 bases that match TRBD1. The CDR3 loop spans 12 amino acids. V lost 6 bases and J lost 4; bases outside the gene matches: 0. CDR1 and CDR2 (germline): LNHDA, SQIVND (reference sequence). The DNA for the CDR3 is TGTGCCAGTAGGGACAGGGGAGAGACCCAGTACTTC. As protein: CASRDRGETQYF. Using reference TRBV19 and TRBJ2-5 for the parts outside the CDR3, the full variable domain is DGGITQSPKYLFRKEGQNVTLSCEQNLNHDAMYWYRQDPGQGLRLIYYSQIVNDFQKGDIAEGYSVSREKKESFPLTVTSAQKNPTAFYLCASRDRGETQYFGPGTRLLVL.

V gene TRBV7-6 combines with J gene TRBJ1-4; D unclear. V lost 4 bases and J lost 0, with 12 bases in between. Germline loops: CDR1 SGHVS, CDR2 FNYEAQ. The CDR3 consists of 16 residues. The CDR3 spells CASSSWTAPTNEKLFF. The CDR3 bases are TGTGCCAGCAGCTCCTGGACGGCACCAACTAATGAAAAACTGTTTTTT. Combining the CDR3 with reference TRBV7-6 and TRBJ1-4 gives the whole variable domain GAGVSQSPRYKVTKRGQDVALRCDPISGHVSLYWYRQALGQGPEFLTYFNYEAQQDKSGLPNDRFSAERPEGSISTLTIQRTEQRDSAMYRCASSSWTAPTNEKLFFGSGTQLSVL.

J is TRBJ1-3 and V is TRBV25-1; 7 nucleotides align to TRBD1. CDR1 MGHDK and CDR2 SYGVNS come from the germline V gene. CDR3 length: 16 residues. The junction had 7 bases not matched to a gene; V was cut back by 5 bases and J by 0 bases. The CDR3 is CASSPTGPFSGNTIYF. CDR3 bases: TGTGCCAGCAGTCCGACAGGGCCCTTCTCTGGAAACACCATATATTTT. The variable domain in full, completed from reference TRBV25-1 and TRBJ1-3, reads EADIYQTPRYLVIGTGKKITLECSQTMGHDKMYWYQQDPGMELHLIHYSYGVNSTEKGDLSSESTVSRIRTEHFPLTLESARPSHTSQYLCASSPTGPFSGNTIYFGEGSWLTVV.

CDR3 sequence: CAISESGQLYGYTF. DNA for the CDR3: TGTGCCATCAGTGAGTCTGGGCAGCTCTATGGCTACACCTTC. The chain uses TRBV10-3 and TRBJ1-2; D is unclear. CDR1 and CDR2 (germline): ENHRY, SYGVKD. V was trimmed by 0 bases and J by 4 bases, leaving 9 bases between them. The CDR3 length is 14 residues.